These 24 T cell receptor beta chains share one sample of origin, sequenced in a study of identical twins. One entry per CDR3 protein, called by TCRdb with MiXCR from the 5' RACE reads. The sample contains some 1,700,000 distinct CDR3 sequences, under 35% of which appear only once. The specimen was cord blood. These receptors were collected from a newborn girl in good health.

The V gene is TRBV20-1, the J gene TRBJ2-2; possible D gene TRBD2, 5 bases. This CDR3 has 14 residues. Trimming stripped 2 bases from V and 7 bases from J, with 14 bases between. Germline V CDR1 and CDR2: DFQATT, SNEGSKA (reference sequence). The CDR3 nucleotides are TGCAGTGCTAGACGGGGTCAGCGAATCGGGGAGCTGTTTTTT. Protein: CSARRGQRIGELFF.

Notes on this clonotype: Given a much more abundant clone one base away, this may be a read error. V is TRBV9 and J is TRBJ2-3; TRBD2 matches at 8 bases. This CDR3 spans 13 amino acids. From germline, CDR1 is SGDLS and CDR2 YYNGEE. The CDR3 is CGSTRAGADTQYF. The CDR3 DNA follows: TGTGGCAGCACAAGAGCGGGGGCAGATACGCAGTATTTT. The full variable domain, completed using reference TRBV9 and TRBJ2-3, is DSGVTQTPKHLITATGQRVTLRCSPRSGDLSVYWYQQSLDQGLQFLIQYYNGEERAKGNILERFSAQQFPDLHSELNLSSLELGDSALYFCGSTRAGADTQYFGPGTRLTVL.

The V call is TRBV4-2, the J call TRBJ1-6; 7 bases match TRBD1. The germline CDR1 and CDR2 sequences are LGHNA and YNFKEQ. V lost 0 bases and J lost 9; bases outside the gene matches: 8. The CDR3 has 16 residues. The CDR3 region has the DNA TGTGCCAGCAGCCAAGATATTGGCAGGGGGAGTTCACCCCTCCACTTT. Translated, it gives CASSQDIGRGSSPLHF.

This sequence joins TRBV7-9 and TRBJ1-3; 7 nucleotides match TRBD1. The V and J ends lost 4 bases and 2 bases, in that order; junction bases with no gene match: 2. This CDR3 contains 14 residues. The germline CDR1 and CDR2 sequences are SEHNR and FQNEAQ (reference sequence). This CDR3 reads CASSSQGPGNTIYF. CDR3 DNA: TGTGCCAGCAGCTCACAGGGGCCTGGAAACACCATATATTTT.

In this sample, this clonotype turned up a few times. V usage is TRBV5-1 and J usage is TRBJ2-7; the D gene is possibly TRBD2 (6 bases). This CDR3 region has 14 residues. V lost 4 bases and J 0 bases, leaving 11 bases between the germline ends. The germline V gene encodes CDR1 SGHRS and CDR2 YFSETQ. The CDR3 nucleotides read TGCGCCAGCAGCATGGTAGCGGCCTCCTACGAGCAGTACTTC. This encodes CASSMVAASYEQYF.

The V gene is TRBV5-1, the J gene TRBJ2-7; TRBD2 aligns across 10 bases. The CDR3 is 14 residues long. V lost 0 bases and J lost 6; bases outside the gene matches: 3. Germline values: CDR1 SGHRS, CDR2 YFSETQ. CDR3 nucleotides: TGCGCCAGCAGCTTGGCTAGCGGGGGTTGCGAGCAGTACTTC. Its protein product is CASSLASGGCEQYF.

The rearrangement links TRBV28 to TRBJ2-1; D gene unclear. The length of the CDR3 is 13 residues. V was trimmed by 7 bases and J by 9 bases, leaving 16 bases between them. Germline CDR1 and CDR2: MDHEN and SYDVKM. CDR3: CASIRVLGGEQFF. Here the CDR3 DNA reads TGTGCCAGCATTAGGGTTCTCGGTGGTGAGCAGTTCTTC.

This clonotype was observed a handful of times. This chain joins TRBV6-6 and TRBJ1-2; 7 bases line up with TRBD1. The CDR3 is made up of 13 amino acids. V dropped 6 bases and J dropped 8; count of bases not matched to a gene: 9. CDR1 and CDR2 (germline): MNHNY, SVGAGI (reference sequence). CDR3 sequence (DNA): TGTGCCAGCAGCTACGGACAGGTGCGGGGCTACACCTTC. Protein: CASSYGQVRGYTF.

The gene calls are TRBV12-3 or TRBV12-4 and TRBJ1-2; 9 bases agree with TRBD1. The J segment lost 5 bases and the V segment lost 5 bases, leaving 12 bases of the junction unmatched. The length of the CDR3 is 16 residues. The CDR3 bases are TGTGCCAGCAGTCCTGGACCCGACAGGGGGGGATATGGCTACACCTTC. Encoded protein: CASSPGPDRGGYGYTF.

This clonotype came up a few times. This chain uses TRBV21-1 with TRBJ2-1; no check of the table's D call, TRBD1, against the DNA was made. TRBV21-1 is termed a pseudogene. This CDR3 region has 14 residues. CDR3: CASSKGTAYNEQFF. The CDR3 DNA follows: TGTGCCAGCAGCAAAGGGACAGCCTACAATGAGCAGTTCTTC.

J is TRBJ1-1 and V is TRBV20-1; 7 bases are shared with TRBD1. J gave up 1 base and V 3 bases, and 2 bases lay outside the gene matches. The CDR3 has 13 amino acids. Germline V gene lookup returns CDR1 DFQATT and CDR2 SNEGSKA (reference sequence). The CDR3 protein is CSASKGANTEAFF. CDR3 sequence (DNA): TGCAGTGCTAGTAAGGGGGCGAACACTGAAGCTTTCTTT.

This clonotype came up many times. The chain is built from TRBV29-1 and TRBJ2-4; D perhaps matches TRBD1 (6 bases). There are 13 residues in the CDR3. Trimming cost V 2 bases and J 1 base, with 6 bases left between them. Germline values: CDR1 SQVTM, CDR2 ANQGSEA. CDR3 sequence: CSVEQGAKNIQYF. The CDR3 nucleotides read TGCAGCGTTGAACAGGGGGCCAAAAACATTCAGTACTTC.

This clonotype was counted between two and nine times. This chain connects TRBV4-1 to TRBJ2-1, with 8 bases fitting TRBD2. The trim removed 2 bases at V and 5 bases at J, leaving 8 bases unmatched. Germline CDR1 and CDR2: MGHRA and YSYEKL. This CDR3 is 16 amino acids long. The CDR3 here is CASSQIAGIANNEQFF. In nucleotides, the CDR3 is TGCGCCAGCAGCCAAATAGCGGGAATTGCCAACAATGAGCAGTTCTTC.

This clonotype turned up a few times. The gene calls are TRBV12-3 or TRBV12-4 and TRBJ1-2; 12 positions agree with TRBD1. The CDR3 covers 16 residues. The ends lost 5 bases at V and 1 base at J; junction bases unmatched: 5. The CDR3 sequence: CASSEGTGGFNYGYTF. CDR3 DNA: TGTGCCAGCAGTGAAGGGACAGGGGGCTTTAACTATGGCTACACCTTC.

In regard to this clonotype: A much larger clone sits a single nucleotide away, making a read error possible. Because the CDR3 is missing its conserved closing phenylalanine or tryptophan, this is likely a read error. This chain connects TRBV18 to TRBJ2-7, with D perhaps assigned TRBD1 or TRBD2 (5 bases each). Trimming left V 5 bases short and J 1 base short, with 12 bases between. The CDR3 is 14 residues long. CDR1 KGHSH and CDR2 LQKENI come from the germline V gene. CDR3 amino acids: CASSNRDGSYEQYS. The CDR3 DNA follows: TGTGCCAGCTCAAACCGGGACGGATCCTACGAGCAGTACTCC.

The DNA of the CDR3 is TGCGCCAGCAGCTTCGAGGGCGTAGGAACTCGAGAGACCCAGTTCTTC. Translation gives CASSFEGVGTRETQFF. V gene TRBV5-1 combines with J gene TRBJ2-1, with D perhaps TRBD2 (5 bases). Germline-derived CDR1 and CDR2 are SGHRS and YFSETQ. The CDR3 runs to 16 residues. Trimming removed 2 bases at V and 13 bases at J, with 25 bases between.

The chain recombines TRBV20-1 with TRBJ1-2, with TRBD1 as a possible D gene (5 bases). This CDR3 has 12 amino acids. CDR1 and CDR2 (germline): DFQATT, SNEGSKA (reference sequence). V dropped 0 bases and J dropped 8 bases, with 10 bases sitting between them. Here the CDR3 reads CSARDQRGGYTF. For the CDR3, the DNA is TGCAGTGCTAGAGACCAGAGGGGCGGCTACACCTTC.

Of note for this clonotype: The junction and the germline gene differ at one end; a read error may be behind it. The chain carries TRBV9 and TRBJ2-3, with D uncertain. The length of the CDR3 is 16 residues. Germline V lookup: CDR1 SGDLS, CDR2 YYNGEE. CDR3 nucleotide sequence: TGTGCCAGCGGCGTAGAGCCCGGCTTTAGGAGCCGTACGCAGTATTTT. The encoded protein is CASGVEPGFRSRTQYF.

J is TRBJ1-6 and V is TRBV28; 8 bases match TRBD1. The V gene end was trimmed by 3 bases and the J gene end by 5 bases; junction bases not matched to a gene: 3. Germline CDR1 and CDR2: MDHEN and SYDVKM. This CDR3 comprises 15 residues. CDR3 DNA: TGTGCCAGCAGTTTGGACAGGGTTAATAATTCACCCCTCCACTTT. Translating it yields CASSLDRVNNSPLHF.

This clonotype was seen a handful of times. The chain is built from TRBV9 and TRBJ1-4; D gene ambiguous. Germline V CDR1 and CDR2: SGDLS, YYNGEE. Trimming cost V 0 bases and J 8 bases, with 5 bases left between them. The CDR3 has 12 residues. The CDR3 DNA reads as TGTGCCAGCAGCGTAGGGAAGGAAAAACTGTTTTTT. It codes for CASSVGKEKLFF.

The chain combines TRBV2 with TRBJ2-5; TRBD1 is a possible D gene (6 bases). Trimming left V 6 bases short and J 1 base short, with 15 bases between. The CDR3 spans 15 residues. Looked up from germline, CDR1 is SNHLY and CDR2 is FYNNEI. CDR3 bases: TGTGCCAGCAGCGCCATACAGGGCCCCCAAGAGACCCAGTACTTC. Its translation is CASSAIQGPQETQYF.

This clonotype has more than one count but fewer than ten. The chain links TRBV10-3 to TRBJ2-5; D possibly corresponds to TRBD1 (6 bases). CDR3 size: 15 residues. Germline CDR1 ENHRY, CDR2 SYGVKD. Trimming removed 0 bases at V and 4 bases at J, with 12 bases between. CDR3 DNA: TGTGCCATCAGTGAGTCCGAGACAGGTAGAGAGACCCAGTACTTC. Its protein is CAISESETGRETQYF.

This clonotype showed up just a few times. This rearrangement joins TRBV27 to TRBJ1-2; D possibly corresponds to TRBD1 (6 bases). Trimming cost V 6 bases and J 9 bases, with 17 bases left between them. CDR1 and CDR2 (germline): MNHEY, SMNVEV (reference sequence). This CDR3 spans 13 amino acids. The CDR3, as DNA: TGTGCCAGCAGAACCCAGGGGATCTTAAGCTACACCTTC. Protein product: CASRTQGILSYTF.

This clonotype was seen a handful of times. The chain recombines TRBV5-1 with TRBJ2-7; maybe TRBD1 (6 bases). Germline V CDR1 and CDR2: SGHRS, YFSETQ. This CDR3 comprises 15 residues. With 5 bases removed from V and 3 bases from J, the gap between germline ends came to 18 bases. This CDR3 reads CASRFRPKGVYEQYF. CDR3 bases: TGCGCCAGCAGATTCCGACCTAAGGGGGTCTACGAGCAGTACTTC.